One sample yielded the 4 T cell receptor beta chains listed below, sequenced in a study of T cell responses to AZD1222 COVID-19 vaccine. Produced via immunoSEQ multiplex PCR; TCRdb's table is partial and in-frame only. Here the sample spans 150,000 or so clones, less than 90% being singletons. This specimen was peripheral blood, taken on day 0 of AZD1222 vaccination. The origin of the receptors is an adult in good health.

The rearrangement uses TRBV6-5 and TRBJ1-6; no definite D call. From germline, CDR1 is MNHEY and CDR2 SVGAGI. CDR3 length equals 15 residues. V gave up 0 bases and J gave up 4 bases, with 7 bases separating them. CDR3: CASSYSARYNSPLHF. CDR3 DNA: TGTGCCAGCAGTTACTCGGCACGGTATAATTCACCCCTCCACTTT.

The genes are TRBV18 and TRBJ2-3; 8 positions agree with TRBD2. The V and J ends lost 2 bases and 3 bases, in that order; junction bases with no gene match: 7. The CDR3 has 16 amino acids. The germline CDR1 and CDR2 sequences are KGHSH and LQKENI. CDR3 residues: CASSPFAGGGTDTQYF. The CDR3 DNA sequence: TGTGCCAGCTCACCATTCGCGGGAGGAGGAACAGATACGCAGTATTTT.

CDR3 nucleotides: TGCGCCAGCAGCTTGGCCGGATTGGGTAATGAGCAGTTCTTC. This sequence encodes CASSLAGLGNEQFF. The chain couples TRBV5-1 to TRBJ2-1; D remains ambiguous. CDR1 is SGHRS and CDR2 is YFSETQ in the germline V gene. V lost 0 bases, J lost 7 bases, and 11 bases lay in between. The CDR3 length is 14 residues.

This chain connects TRBV4-2 to TRBJ1-1; D perhaps matches TRBD1 (5 bases). V gave up 1 base and J gave up 3 bases, with 15 bases separating them. Germline V gene data show CDR1 as LGHNA and CDR2 as YNFKEQ. This CDR3 contains 16 residues. The CDR3 loop is CASSQAGRGAHTEAFF. The CDR3 DNA is TGTGCCAGCAGCCAAGCTGGTCGGGGCGCCCACACTGAAGCTTTCTTT.